These T cell receptor beta chains were read from a single sample in a study of blood T cell repertoires in COVID-19. The table came from immunoSEQ multiplex PCR; TCRdb's copy has only in-frame clones and leaves some out. The table includes roughly 80,000 clones, approximately 86% detected once. Sequencing was carried out using peripheral blood. Receptors were obtained from a woman in her sixties or seventies with acute or convalescent COVID-19. The CDR3 runs from the conserved cysteine through the conserved F or W. Each record gives: J gene, clone size, D gene, V gene, CDR3 protein, CDR3 DNA. The D gene is left open where the match is weak. Size is omitted from some rows. Given values are once, few, many or a class for expanded clones.

>TRBJ2-7|.|TRBD1|TRBV3-1/TRBV3-2
CASSQGDRDRGYEQYF
TGTGCCAGCAGCCAAGGGGACCGGGACAGGGGCTACGAGCAGTACTTC
>TRBJ1-5|.|.|TRBV12-3/TRBV12-4
CASRTGYQPQHF
TGTGCCAGCAGGACAGGATATCAGCCCCAGCATTTT
>TRBJ2-2|.|TRBD2|TRBV10-3
CAITSASGGLNTGELFF
TGTGCCATCACCTCGGCTAGCGGGGGTCTGAACACCGGGGAGCTGTTTTTT
>TRBJ2-7|.|TRBD1|TRBV28
CASSSGQGSYEQYF
TGTGCCAGCAGTTCGGGACAGGGGTCCTACGAGCAGTACTTC
>TRBJ2-3|.|.|TRBV11-1
CASSLGWRITDTQYF
TGTGCCAGCAGCTTGGGGTGGAGGATAACAGATACGCAGTATTTT
>TRBJ1-1|.|.|TRBV19
CAIKNTEAFF
TGTGCCATAAAAAACACTGAAGCTTTCTTT
>TRBJ1-5|.|.|TRBV6-2/TRBV6-3
CASSYGGSQPQHF
TGTGCCAGCAGTTACGGAGGGTCTCAGCCCCAGCATTTT
>TRBJ1-4|.|.|TRBV19
CASTQPRLDPGNEKLFF
TGTGCCAGTACCCAACCGAGATTAGACCCAGGGAATGAAAAACTGTTTTTT
>TRBJ2-5|.|.|TRBV21-1
CASSKGPSGRRETQYF
TGTGCCAGCAGCAAAGGGCCTAGCGGGAGACGAGAGACCCAGTACTTC
>TRBJ2-2|once|TRBD2|TRBV7-9
CASSPRDGRAGTGELFF
TGTGCCAGCAGCCCCAGAGATGGGAGGGCTGGAACCGGGGAGCTGTTTTTT
>TRBJ2-7|.|.|TRBV7-9
CASSMGRYYEQYF
TGTGCCAGCAGCATGGGGCGGTACTACGAGCAGTACTTC
>TRBJ1-5|.|.|TRBV5-5
CASSLTDSNQPQHF
TGTGCCAGCAGCTTGACAGATAGCAATCAGCCCCAGCATTTT
>TRBJ1-1|.|TRBD1|TRBV10-3
CAISRQGGNTEAFF
TGTGCCATCAGTCGACAGGGAGGGAACACTGAAGCTTTCTTT
>TRBJ2-1|.|TRBD2|TRBV6-2/TRBV6-3
CASSYPGLATHEQFF
TGTGCCAGCAGTTATCCGGGACTAGCGACCCATGAGCAGTTCTTC
>TRBJ2-1|.|.|TRBV6-1
CASSELAYNEQFF
TGTGCCAGCAGTGAACTAGCGTACAATGAGCAGTTCTTC
>TRBJ1-1|.|.|TRBV18
CASSPPGMNTEAFF
TGTGCCAGCTCACCGCCCGGGATGAACACTGAAGCTTTCTTT
>TRBJ2-5|once|TRBD1|TRBV11-1
CASRLTGGFTETQYF
TGTGCCAGTAGATTGACAGGGGGCTTTACAGAGACCCAGTACTTC
>TRBJ1-5|.|.|TRBV10-3
CAISESTGSGPQHF
TGTGCCATCAGTGAGTCAACAGGGAGTGGGCCCCAGCATTTT
>TRBJ1-5|.|.|TRBV12-3/TRBV12-4
CASSLSSNQPQHF
TGTGCCAGCAGTTTGTCTAGTAATCAGCCCCAGCATTTT
>TRBJ1-4|.|.|TRBV5-1
CASSLRGTLTEKLFF
TGCGCCAGCAGCTTGAGAGGGACACTTACAGAAAAACTGTTTTTT
>TRBJ2-1|.|TRBD1|TRBV10-3
CAISTPGQGRNEQFF
TGTGCCATCAGTACCCCGGGACAGGGTAGGAATGAGCAGTTCTTC
>TRBJ1-1|.|TRBD1|TRBV6-5
CASSTDRDTEAFF
TGTGCCAGCAGCACCGACAGGGACACTGAAGCCTTCTTT
>TRBJ2-7|.|.|TRBV3-1/TRBV3-2
CASSPIQSSRRYYEQYF
TGTGCCAGCAGCCCCATTCAATCGAGTAGGCGGTACTACGAGCAGTACTTC
>TRBJ2-1|.|TRBD2|TRBV19
CASSIESLAGVSGGYNEQFF
TGTGCCAGTAGTATAGAATCACTAGCGGGAGTCTCCGGGGGGTACAATGAGCAGTTCTTC
>TRBJ1-5|.|.|TRBV29-1
CSVVGRDDQPQHF
TGCAGCGTTGTCGGCAGGGATGATCAGCCCCAGCATTTT
>TRBJ1-2|.|TRBD1|TRBV19
CASSSPPGQHLGGYTF
TGTGCCAGTAGTTCCCCCCCGGGACAGCATCTCGGGGGCTACACCTTC
>TRBJ1-6|.|.|TRBV18
CASSPDSSYNSPLHF
TGTGCCAGCTCCCCGGACAGCTCCTATAATTCACCCCTCCACTTT
>TRBJ2-1|once|TRBD2|TRBV27
CASSLGSGRSNEQFF
TGTGCCAGCAGTTTAGGTAGCGGGAGGAGCAATGAGCAGTTCTTC
>TRBJ1-1|.|TRBD1|TRBV4-2
CASSQDSAGGTEAFF
TGTGCCAGCAGCCAAGATTCGGCAGGGGGCACTGAAGCTTTCTTT
>TRBJ1-2|.|TRBD1|TRBV7-9
CASSYTGAADVYTF
TGTGCCAGCAGCTATACAGGGGCCGCAGATGTCTACACCTTC
>TRBJ1-2|.|TRBD1|TRBV5-1
CASSSDRVWNYGYTF
TGCGCCAGCAGTTCCGACAGGGTATGGAACTATGGCTACACCTTC
>TRBJ1-2|few|.|TRBV5-1
CASSETNYGYTF
TGCGCCAGCAGCGAGACTAACTATGGCTACACCTTC
>TRBJ1-2|.|.|TRBV12-3/TRBV12-4
CASSLRPQGSIF
TGTGCCAGCAGCCTACGCCCGCAGGGTTCCATCTTC
>TRBJ2-1|.|TRBD2|TRBV4-3
CASSQRTSGVYNEQFF
TGCGCCAGCAGCCAAAGGACTAGCGGGGTCTACAATGAGCAGTTCTTC
>TRBJ1-5|once|.|TRBV19
CASSMLGQDNQPQHF
TGTGCCAGTAGTATGCTTGGGCAGGACAATCAGCCCCAGCATTTT
>TRBJ1-2|.|TRBD1|TRBV28
CASSLRDRRGYTF
TGTGCCAGCAGTTTAAGGGACAGAAGAGGCTACACCTTC
>TRBJ2-1|few|TRBD2|TRBV7-2
CASSLRGGVGDNEQFF
TGTGCCAGCAGCCTACGGGGGGGAGTGGGAGACAATGAGCAGTTCTTC
>TRBJ2-7|.|.|TRBV6-2/TRBV6-3
CASSSPDREGYEQYF
TGTGCCAGCAGTTCCCCGGACAGGGAGGGCTACGAGCAGTACTTC
>TRBJ1-6|.|TRBD1|TRBV3-1/TRBV3-2
CASSQDPGGYSPLHF
TGTGCCAGCAGCCAAGACCCAGGGGGCTATTCACCCCTCCACTTT
>TRBJ2-7|few|.|TRBV11-2
CASSAGPSVWYEQYF
TGTGCCAGCAGCGCGGGTCCTTCGGTGTGGTACGAGCAGTACTTC
>TRBJ1-4|.|.|TRBV4-3
CASSPLRALGEKLFF
TGCGCCAGCAGCCCACTCAGGGCCTTGGGTGAAAAACTGTTTTTT
>TRBJ2-7|.|.|TRBV3-1/TRBV3-2
CASSQVFSSYEQYF
TGTGCCAGCAGCCAAGTTTTTAGTTCCTACGAGCAGTACTTC
>TRBJ1-4|once|TRBD1|TRBV6-5
CASRPDREEEKLFF
TGTGCCAGCAGACCCGACAGGGAGGAGGAAAAACTGTTTTTT
>TRBJ2-1|.|TRBD1|TRBV5-1
CASSPGTGIGNEQFF
TGCGCCAGCAGCCCAGGGACAGGGATTGGGAATGAGCAGTTCTTC
>TRBJ2-5|few|.|TRBV28
CASQPSGQGGWETQYF
TGTGCCAGCCAGCCTAGCGGACAGGGTGGTTGGGAGACCCAGTACTTC
>TRBJ1-2|.|.|TRBV10-3
CAISSQTENGYTF
TGTGCCATCAGCAGTCAGACAGAGAATGGCTACACCTTC
>TRBJ2-1|.|.|TRBV9
CASSARDSRYNEQFF
TGTGCCAGCAGCGCTCGGGACTCCCGCTACAATGAGCAGTTCTTC
>TRBJ1-3|.|TRBD1|TRBV7-2
CASSLGVRDSGNTIYF
TGTGCCAGCAGCTTAGGAGTCCGGGACAGCGGAAACACCATATATTTT
>TRBJ2-3|.|.|TRBV10-3
CATLQDRTDTQYF
TGTGCCACCTTACAGGACCGCACAGATACGCAGTATTTT
>TRBJ1-4|.|.|TRBV7-2
CASSLSSQNEKLFF
TGTGCCAGCAGCTTATCTTCACAGAATGAAAAACTGTTTTTT
>TRBJ2-2|.|.|TRBV4-2
CASSQATQGRGELFF
TGTGCCAGCAGCCAAGCTACCCAGGGGCGCGGGGAGCTGTTTTTT